These T cell receptor beta chains were read from a single sample in a study of identical twins. Each CDR3 protein gets one entry after TCRdb re-called the 5' RACE reads with MiXCR. The sample records 1.5 million to 2 million distinct CDR3 sequences, 32% being singletons. The specimen sequenced was cord blood. These receptors originate from a newborn girl in good health. CDR3s include the opening cysteine and the closing phenylalanine or tryptophan. The D gene is left open where the match is weak. Clone size is stated in some rows and not others, as once, few, many or a class when expanded.

clone size,J gene,D gene,V gene,CDR3 DNA,CDR3 protein
once,TRBJ2-7,.,TRBV2,TGTGCCAGCAGTGAGGGGGCCTCCTACAATGAGCAGTACTTC,CASSEGASYNEQYF
.,TRBJ2-1,TRBD2,TRBV7-9,TGTGCCAGCAGCCTCCAGCCGGGACTAGCGGGGGGGGCCTCCTACAATGAGCAGTTCTTC,CASSLQPGLAGGASYNEQFF
many,TRBJ2-3,.,TRBV2,TGTGCCAGCAGGGACAACACAGATACGCAGTATTTT,CASRDNTDTQYF
.,TRBJ1-1,.,TRBV20-1,TGCAGTGCTGTTAAACAGCAGATGAAGGGTGAAGCTTTCTTT,CSAVKQQMKGEAFF
few,TRBJ2-1,TRBD2,TRBV28,TGTGCCAGCTCTCTTGTCACTAGCGGGAGGGTGAATGAGCAGTTCTTC,CASSLVTSGRVNEQFF
.,TRBJ2-3,TRBD1,TRBV29-1,TGCAGCGTGGGACAGGGCCTCACAGATACGCAGTATTTT,CSVGQGLTDTQYF
.,TRBJ2-2,.,TRBV20-1,TGCAGTGCTAGATCCACCGGGACCGGGGAGCTGTTTTTT,CSARSTGTGELFF
.,TRBJ1-1,.,TRBV14,TGTGCCAGCAGACTTACAAATTGGACAGCGAACACTGAAGCTTTCTTT,CASRLTNWTANTEAFF
few,TRBJ1-1,.,TRBV7-9,TGTGCCAGCAGCTTTCCCGGGACAATAGGACTTAACACTGAAGCTTTCTTT,CASSFPGTIGLNTEAFF
.,TRBJ2-3,.,TRBV18,TGTGCCAGCTCAACCTCAGCTACCACAGATACGCAGTATTTT,CASSTSATTDTQYF
.,TRBJ1-1,TRBD1,TRBV20-1,TGCAGTGCTAGAGATTATAGGGGGCCGCGGGCAGACACTGAAGCTTTCTTT,CSARDYRGPRADTEAFF
.,TRBJ1-5,.,TRBV7-2,TGTGCCAGCAGCTACACAGGGATGGGGCAGCCCCAGCATTTT,CASSYTGMGQPQHF
.,TRBJ2-7,.,TRBV2,TGTGCCAGCAGTGAAGCGCGGGGACTCACGTCCGAGCAGTACTTC,CASSEARGLTSEQYF
.,TRBJ2-1,TRBD2,TRBV20-1,TGCAGTGCTAGGGGGTCTAGCGGGGGGGAGCAGTTCTTC,CSARGSSGGEQFF
.,TRBJ1-2,TRBD1,TRBV20-1,TGCAGTGCGGAGCCAGCCGATGACAGGGGCTATGGCTACACCTTC,CSAEPADDRGYGYTF
few,TRBJ2-2,.,TRBV20-1,TGCAGTGCTAGAGTGCCCACCGGGGAGCTGTTTTTT,CSARVPTGELFF
.,TRBJ1-2,.,TRBV30,TGTGCCTGGAGACATTCAGGAAGCTATGGCTACACCTTC,CAWRHSGSYGYTF
once,TRBJ2-7,TRBD1,TRBV7-9,TGTGCCAGCAGCTATTCCCTGGACAGGGGCCGGTACGAGCAGTACTTC,CASSYSLDRGRYEQYF
many,TRBJ2-3,.,TRBV12-3/TRBV12-4,TGTGCCAGCAGTTCAAGGGCAGATACGCAGTATTTT,CASSSRADTQYF
.,TRBJ2-7,.,TRBV15,TGTGCCACCAGCAGAGATAACAGGGCGGACGAGCAGTACTTC,CATSRDNRADEQYF
few,TRBJ2-1,.,TRBV9,TGTGCCAGCAGCGTATTAACGGTGGGGTTCGATGAGCAGTTCTTC,CASSVLTVGFDEQFF
.,TRBJ1-2,.,TRBV28,TGTGCCAGCAGTCTCCTCCCGGACTATGGCTACACCTTC,CASSLLPDYGYTF
.,TRBJ2-6,.,TRBV6-5,TGTGCCAGCAGTACTCAGGGATCTGGGGCCAACGTCCTGACTTTC,CASSTQGSGANVLTF
many,TRBJ2-3,.,TRBV27,TGTGCCAGCAGACCTACCAATTTCCCTAATTTTTCCTACGGTACGCAGTATTTT,CASRPTNFPNFSYGTQYF
few,TRBJ1-2,.,TRBV5-1,TGCGCCAGCAGCTTGGGATACGGGACTCCCTATGGCTACACCTTC,CASSLGYGTPYGYTF
few,TRBJ2-7,TRBD2,TRBV9,TGTGCCAGCAGCCCGATAGCGGGGCAGACCTACGAGCAGTACTTC,CASSPIAGQTYEQYF
.,TRBJ2-7,TRBD2,TRBV27,TGTGCCAGCAGACAACTTAGCGGGAGTCCCCACGAGCAGTACTTC,CASRQLSGSPHEQYF
many,TRBJ2-1,.,TRBV24-1,TGTGCCACCAGTGGGAGCTCCTACAATGAGCAGTTCTTC,CATSGSSYNEQFF
.,TRBJ1-2,.,TRBV19,TGTGCCAGTAGTAATCCGCGAAACTATGGCTACACCTTC,CASSNPRNYGYTF
few,TRBJ2-1,.,TRBV10-3,TGTGCCATCAGTGAGTATCGGGGCTCCTACAATGAGCAGTTCTTC,CAISEYRGSYNEQFF
many,TRBJ1-5,.,TRBV5-1,TGCGCCAGCAGCGTCTATAGCAATCAGCCCCAGCATTTT,CASSVYSNQPQHF
.,TRBJ2-5,TRBD2,TRBV6-2/TRBV6-3,TGTGCCAGCAGTTACAGGCCTAGCGGGAGAAGGCACCAAGAGACCCAGTACTTC,CASSYRPSGRRHQETQYF
.,TRBJ2-7,.,TRBV20-1,TGCAGTGCTAGGCCCACAGTCTACGAGCAGTACTTC,CSARPTVYEQYF
few,TRBJ2-2,TRBD1,TRBV12-3/TRBV12-4,TGTGCCAGCAGTCCGGGACAGGGGGACACCGGGGAGCTGTTTTTT,CASSPGQGDTGELFF
.,TRBJ1-4,.,TRBV30,TGTGCCTTACTGACATCGGCTAATGAAAAACTGTTTTTT,CALLTSANEKLFF
.,TRBJ2-5,.,TRBV2,TGTGCCAGTGAAGTTGGGGGCTTGACTAACAATGAGCAGTACTTC,CASEVGGLTNNEQYF
few,TRBJ2-1,.,TRBV25-1,TGTGCCAGCAGTGAATGGATCACGCTAGTCACCAATGAGCAGTTCTTC,CASSEWITLVTNEQFF
.,TRBJ2-5,.,TRBV16,TGTGCCAGCAGCCAATTTGTTGGTTTGGAGACCCAGTACTTC,CASSQFVGLETQYF
.,TRBJ2-7,.,TRBV6-5,TGTGCCAGCAGTTACGGGGGAGGACCTACCTACGAGCAGTACTTC,CASSYGGGPTYEQYF
few,TRBJ2-3,TRBD1,TRBV13,TGTGCCAGCAGACCAGGGGGCCGCACAGATACGCAGTATTTT,CASRPGGRTDTQYF
.,TRBJ2-7,TRBD2,TRBV14,TGTGCCAGCAGCTCCCGGACTAGCGGGAGAGTTTCTTACAATGAGCAGTACTTC,CASSSRTSGRVSYNEQYF
.,TRBJ1-5,.,TRBV15,TGTGCCACCAGCAGAGTTCCCTTGGAGGGTCAGCCCCAGCATTTT,CATSRVPLEGQPQHF
.,TRBJ1-2,TRBD1,TRBV7-2,TGTGCCAGCGCCCCACAGGGGAACTATGGCTACACCTTC,CASAPQGNYGYTF
.,TRBJ1-1,.,TRBV2,TGTGCCAGCGGGATATTCGTTGAAGCTTTCTTT,CASGIFVEAFF
few,TRBJ2-1,.,TRBV24-1,TGTGCCACCAGTGATCCTCGGACTACCCTCTACAATGAGCAGTTCTTC,CATSDPRTTLYNEQFF
many,TRBJ2-7,.,TRBV12-3/TRBV12-4,TGTGCCAGCAGTTTTGGTTCCATCTACGAGCAGTACTTC,CASSFGSIYEQYF
.,TRBJ2-7,.,TRBV20-1,TGCAGTGCTAGAGGAGGGGCAGACTACGAGCAGTACTTC,CSARGGADYEQYF
.,TRBJ1-2,TRBD1,TRBV12-5,TGTGCTAGTGGTTCCGGACAGGGGGCTAACTATGGCTACACCTTC,CASGSGQGANYGYTF
few,TRBJ1-2,.,TRBV25-1,TGTGCCAGCAGGGACATCGGGGCGGGTGGCTACACCTTC,CASRDIGAGGYTF
.,TRBJ1-2,.,TRBV21-1,TGTGCCAGCAGCTCGCACTTACCAGCTGGCTACACCTTC,CASSSHLPAGYTF
.,TRBJ2-3,.,TRBV7-2,TGTGCCAGCAGCACGCGGCCGGGAGATACGCAGTATTTT,CASSTRPGDTQYF
few,TRBJ2-3,.,TRBV4-1,TGCGCCAGCAGCCAAGTCGGTTACGCAGATACGCAGTATTTT,CASSQVGYADTQYF
few,TRBJ2-3,TRBD2,TRBV11-2,TGTGCCAGCAGCTTAGACGGGACTAGCGTAGCACGGAGCACAGATACGCAGTATTTT,CASSLDGTSVARSTDTQYF
.,TRBJ2-5,.,TRBV7-8,TGTGCCAGCAGCGCGGCGACAGCGCCCCAGTACTTC,CASSAATAPQYF
.,TRBJ2-4,TRBD2,TRBV2,TGTGCCAGCAGGGATAGACTAGCGGGAGGCCAAAACATTCAGTACTTC,CASRDRLAGGQNIQYF